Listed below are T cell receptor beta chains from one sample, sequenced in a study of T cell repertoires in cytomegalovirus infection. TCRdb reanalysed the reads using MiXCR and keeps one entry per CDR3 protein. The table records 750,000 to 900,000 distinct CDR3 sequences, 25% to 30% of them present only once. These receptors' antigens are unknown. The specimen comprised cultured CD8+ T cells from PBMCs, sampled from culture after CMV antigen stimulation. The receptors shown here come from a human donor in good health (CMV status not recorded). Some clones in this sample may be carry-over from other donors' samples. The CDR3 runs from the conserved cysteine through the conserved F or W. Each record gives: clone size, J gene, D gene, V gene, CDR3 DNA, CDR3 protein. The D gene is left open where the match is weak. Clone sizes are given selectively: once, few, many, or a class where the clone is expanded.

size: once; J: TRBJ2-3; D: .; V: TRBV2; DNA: TGTGCCAGCAGTGACCCAGGGGCAGGAGGAGATACGCAGTATTTT; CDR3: CASSDPGAGGDTQYF
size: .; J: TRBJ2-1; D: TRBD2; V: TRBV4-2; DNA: TGTGCCAGCAGCCAAGACCGGGGGGGTCGTAGGGAGCAGTTCTTC; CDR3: CASSQDRGGRREQFF
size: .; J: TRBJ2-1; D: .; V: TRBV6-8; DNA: TGTGCCAGCAGCCCGGGGGTGGCTCGGAATGAGCAGTTCTTC; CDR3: CASSPGVARNEQFF
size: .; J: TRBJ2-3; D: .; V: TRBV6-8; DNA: TGTGCCAGCAGTTACTCGATTAGTAGGGCTGCAGATACGCAGTATTTT; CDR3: CASSYSISRAADTQYF
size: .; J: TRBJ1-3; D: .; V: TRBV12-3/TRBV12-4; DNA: TGTGCCAGCAGTTTTGGAGCCGCTGGAAACACCATATATTTT; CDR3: CASSFGAAGNTIYF
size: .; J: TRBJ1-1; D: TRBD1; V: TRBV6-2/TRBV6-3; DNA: TGTGCCAGCAGGGGATACAGGGGCTCATTGACTGAAGCTTTCTTT; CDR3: CASRGYRGSLTEAFF
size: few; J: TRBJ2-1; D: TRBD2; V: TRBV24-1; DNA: TGTGCCACCAGTGATTTTAACGGGGGGATCTCCTACAATGAGCAGTTCTTC; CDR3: CATSDFNGGISYNEQFF
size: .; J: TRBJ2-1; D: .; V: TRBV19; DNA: TGTGCCAGTAGTTTCTATGCGGGGGCGCGGGGTCTTGGCAATGAGCAGTTCTTC; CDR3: CASSFYAGARGLGNEQFF
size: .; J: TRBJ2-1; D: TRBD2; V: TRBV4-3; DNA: TGCGCCAGCAGCCCTTCCCTAGCGGGGGGGATCTACAATGAGCAGTTCTTC; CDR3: CASSPSLAGGIYNEQFF
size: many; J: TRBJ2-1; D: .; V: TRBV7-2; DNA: TGTGCCAGCAGCTTAGCGCTGGGGGGCCCCTACAATGAGCAGTTCTTC; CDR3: CASSLALGGPYNEQFF
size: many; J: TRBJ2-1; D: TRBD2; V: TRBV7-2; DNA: TGTGCCAGCAGCTTAGCGGGACTAGCGGCCTACAATGAGCAGTTCTTC; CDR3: CASSLAGLAAYNEQFF
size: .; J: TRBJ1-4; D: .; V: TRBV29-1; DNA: TGCAGCGTTCACATCAGGGACATGGGGGAAAAACTGTTTTTT; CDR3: CSVHIRDMGEKLFF
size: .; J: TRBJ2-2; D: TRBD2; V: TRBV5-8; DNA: TGTGCCAGCAGCGGGGGACTAGCGGGGGAAGCTACCGGGGAGCTGTTTTTT; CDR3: CASSGGLAGEATGELFF
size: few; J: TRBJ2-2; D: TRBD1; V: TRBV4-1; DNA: TGCGCCAGCGGCTCCGGGACAGGTTTCACCGGGGAGCTGTTTTTT; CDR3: CASGSGTGFTGELFF
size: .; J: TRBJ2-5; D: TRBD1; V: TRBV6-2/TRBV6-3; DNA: TGTGCCAGCAGTACCCACTACCCCGGACAGGGACCAGAGACCCAGTACTTC; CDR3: CASSTHYPGQGPETQYF
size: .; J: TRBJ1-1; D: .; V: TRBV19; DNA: TGTGCCAGTAGTATAGATCCGGGACAGAACACTGAAGCTTTCTTT; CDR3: CASSIDPGQNTEAFF
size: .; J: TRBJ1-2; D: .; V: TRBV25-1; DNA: TGTGCCAGCAGTATAAGAGGGGGCTACACCTTC; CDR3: CASSIRGGYTF
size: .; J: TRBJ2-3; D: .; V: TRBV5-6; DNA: TGTGCCAGCAGCTTTAGAGGGACAACCTCCCCAGATACGCAGTATTTT; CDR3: CASSFRGTTSPDTQYF
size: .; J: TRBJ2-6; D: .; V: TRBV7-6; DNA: TGTGCTCCCCTGGAGGGGGTCCGCTCTGGGGCCAACGTCCTGACTTTC; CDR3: CAPLEGVRSGANVLTF
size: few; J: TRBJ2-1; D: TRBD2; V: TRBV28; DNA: TGTGCCAGCAGGGGGACTAGCGGGGGCCCCCCGGAGCAGTTCTTC; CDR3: CASRGTSGGPPEQFF
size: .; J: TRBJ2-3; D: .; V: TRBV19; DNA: TGTGCCAGTAGTATTGATATCGCGGGAAAAAGCACAGATACGCAGTATTTT; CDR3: CASSIDIAGKSTDTQYF
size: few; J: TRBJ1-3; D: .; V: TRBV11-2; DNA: TGTGCCAGCAGCGATCCTGTAGGACAGACTTACTTTTCTGGAAACACCATATATTTT; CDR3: CASSDPVGQTYFSGNTIYF
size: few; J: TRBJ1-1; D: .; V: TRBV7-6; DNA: TGTGCCAGCAGCGCCCCAGGGTTACGGTATTTCGACACTGAAGCTTTCTTT; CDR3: CASSAPGLRYFDTEAFF
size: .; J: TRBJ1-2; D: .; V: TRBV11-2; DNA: TGTGCCAGCAGCTCGTGGGCTCGGGATGATAGAGGCTATGGCTACACCTTC; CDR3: CASSSWARDDRGYGYTF
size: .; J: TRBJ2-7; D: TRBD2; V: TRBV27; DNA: TGTGCCAGCAGCCTGACTAGCGGGGTGATTTACGAGCAGTACTTC; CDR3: CASSLTSGVIYEQYF
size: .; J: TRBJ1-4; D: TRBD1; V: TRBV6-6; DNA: TGTGCCAGCAGGGGGACAGTACGAGAAAAACTGTTTTTT; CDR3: CASRGTVREKLFF
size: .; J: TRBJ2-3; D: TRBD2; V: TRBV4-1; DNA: TGCGCCAGCAGCCAATTTGTGACTAGCGGGGGAACAGATACGCAGTATTTT; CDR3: CASSQFVTSGGTDTQYF
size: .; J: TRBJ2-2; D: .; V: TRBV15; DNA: TGTGCCACCAGATCCCGAGGAGGGGCGGACGGGGAGCTGTTTTTT; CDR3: CATRSRGGADGELFF
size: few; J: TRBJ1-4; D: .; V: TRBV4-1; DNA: TGCGCCAGCAGCCAAGGTGGCAGGGGAGGTGAAAAACTGTTTTTT; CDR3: CASSQGGRGGEKLFF
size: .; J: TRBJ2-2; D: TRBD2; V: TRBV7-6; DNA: TGTGCCAGCAGCCCCTATGCTAGCGGGGGGCTCACCGGGGAGCTGTTTTTT; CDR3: CASSPYASGGLTGELFF
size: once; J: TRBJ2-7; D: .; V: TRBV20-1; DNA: TGCAGTGCTAGAGAAGGATTGCGCACTTACGAGCAGTACTTC; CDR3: CSAREGLRTYEQYF
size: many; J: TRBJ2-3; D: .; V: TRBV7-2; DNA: TGTGCCAGCAGCTTAGTAGGGGGGGGGAGCACAGATACGCAGTATTTT; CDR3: CASSLVGGGSTDTQYF
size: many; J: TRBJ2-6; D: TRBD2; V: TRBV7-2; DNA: TGTGCCAGCAGCTTAGCTGGGCTAGCGGGTTACTTCTCTGGGGCCAACGTCCTGACTTTC; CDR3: CASSLAGLAGYFSGANVLTF
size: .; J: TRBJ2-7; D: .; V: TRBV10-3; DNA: TGTGCCATCAGTGTGCAACTAGGACAGCGGGAATTCTACGAGCAGTACTTC; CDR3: CAISVQLGQREFYEQYF
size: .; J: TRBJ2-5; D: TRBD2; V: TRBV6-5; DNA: TGTGCCGGCAGCATGGGAGGGGACCAAGAGACCCAGTACTTC; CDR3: CAGSMGGDQETQYF
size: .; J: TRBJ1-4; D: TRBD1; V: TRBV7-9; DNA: TGTGCCAGCAGCTTTACAGGGGGATTGGATGAAAAACTGTTTTTT; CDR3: CASSFTGGLDEKLFF
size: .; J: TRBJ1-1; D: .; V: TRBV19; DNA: TGTGCCAGTAGTGCCCCCGAAGGGTGGGTCACTGAAGCTTTCTTT; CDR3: CASSAPEGWVTEAFF
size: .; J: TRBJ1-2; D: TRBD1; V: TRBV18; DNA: TGTGCCAGCTCATCCCCGGGACAGGGGGCTCACTATGGCTACACCTTC; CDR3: CASSSPGQGAHYGYTF
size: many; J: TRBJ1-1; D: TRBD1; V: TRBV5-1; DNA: TGCGCCAGCAGGAAGGGACAGATTAACACTGAAGCTTTCTTT; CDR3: CASRKGQINTEAFF
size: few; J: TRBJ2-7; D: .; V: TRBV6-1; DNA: TGTGCCAGCAGTGCCTCCGAGACAGCCTCCTACGAGCAGTACTTC; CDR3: CASSASETASYEQYF
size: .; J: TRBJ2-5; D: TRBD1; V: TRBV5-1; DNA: TGCGCCAGCAGCTTAGACTCCGGGACAGTGCAAGAGACCCAGTACTTC; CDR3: CASSLDSGTVQETQYF
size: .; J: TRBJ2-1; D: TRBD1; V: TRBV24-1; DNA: TGTGCCACCAGTGATATACAGGGGGCAAACAATGAGCAGTTCTTC; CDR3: CATSDIQGANNEQFF
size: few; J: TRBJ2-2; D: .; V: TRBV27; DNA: TGTGCCAGCAGACAGGGTTTTACCGGGGAGCTGTTTTTT; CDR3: CASRQGFTGELFF
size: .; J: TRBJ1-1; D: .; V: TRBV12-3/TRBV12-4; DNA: TGTGCCAGCAGTTTAGTCCGGCGCACTGAAGCTTTCTTT; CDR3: CASSLVRRTEAFF
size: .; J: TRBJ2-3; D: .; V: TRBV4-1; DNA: TGCGCCAGCAGCCAAGATAGGGGAGTCACAGATACGCAGTATTTT; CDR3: CASSQDRGVTDTQYF
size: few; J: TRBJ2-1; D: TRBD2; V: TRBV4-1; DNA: TGCGCCAGCAGCCAAGTACTAGCGACCTACAATGAGCAGTTCTTC; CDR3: CASSQVLATYNEQFF
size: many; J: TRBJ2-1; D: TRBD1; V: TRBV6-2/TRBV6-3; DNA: TGTGCCAGCAGTTACTCAAGGGACAGGGGGCGCCGTGATGAGCAGTTCTTC; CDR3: CASSYSRDRGRRDEQFF
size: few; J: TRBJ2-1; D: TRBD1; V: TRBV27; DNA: TGTGCCAGCAGCCCAAGCCCCGGGTGGACAGGGGGGCATGAGCAGTTCTTC; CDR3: CASSPSPGWTGGHEQFF
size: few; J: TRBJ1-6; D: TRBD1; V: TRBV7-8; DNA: TGTGCCAGCAGCTTGGGGACAGGGGGCGCCCAGATCTATTCACCCCTCCACTTT; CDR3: CASSLGTGGAQIYSPLHF
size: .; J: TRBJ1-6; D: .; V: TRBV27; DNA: TGTGCCAGCAGTGAAGGGGGATCACCCCTCCACTTT; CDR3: CASSEGGSPLHF
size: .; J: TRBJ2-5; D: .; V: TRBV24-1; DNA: TGTGCCACCAGTGATTTCGACCTCCTGGGGATTGAAGAGACCCAGTACTTC; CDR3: CATSDFDLLGIEETQYF
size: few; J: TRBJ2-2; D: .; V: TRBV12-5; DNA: TGTGCTAGTGGTTTTGGAACAACCGGGGAGCTGTTTTTT; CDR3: CASGFGTTGELFF
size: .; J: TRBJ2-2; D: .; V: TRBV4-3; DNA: TGCGCCAGCAGCCGGACAGTCTCCGGGGAGCTGTTTTTT; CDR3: CASSRTVSGELFF
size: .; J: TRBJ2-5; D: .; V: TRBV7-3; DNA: TGTGCCAGCAGGTGGAGGGAGACCCAGTACTTC; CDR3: CASRWRETQYF
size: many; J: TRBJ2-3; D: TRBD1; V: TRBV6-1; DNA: TGTGCCAGCAGCCCGGGACAGATCACAGATACGCAGTATTTT; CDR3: CASSPGQITDTQYF